This T cell receptor beta chain was captured in a study of CD8 T cells in ankylosing spondylitis. Study-level points and caveats: Some of these motif variants have turned up before, in reports on reactive arthritis synovial fluid and blood. Blood of patients with ankylosing spondylitis appeared to be characterized by a TCR beta motif of eight highly homologous variants. Matched synovial fluid from ankylosing spondylitis patients was reported to be enriched for disease-linked clones. Disease-associated clonotypes exhibited CD8+ identity and were relatively infrequent in peripheral blood.

This clonotype occurred many times. What it recognizes is unknown. Each TCR beta library was made by quantitative 5'-RACE that incorporated molecular barcodes. MiXCR, run by TCRdb on the 5' RACE reads, gives a single entry per CDR3 protein. Of 500,000 or so distinct CDR3 sequences listed, approximately 5.3% are singletons. Trimming took 2 bases from V and 0 from J; bases not matched to a gene: 9. CDR1 and CDR2 (germline): SGHAT, FQNNGV. This CDR3 is built from 18 residues. V is TRBV11-2 and J is TRBJ2-2; 7 bases are shared with TRBD2. The TCR sequence derives from a male donor with ankylosing spondylitis. The sample consisted of blood, either unsorted or a sorted T cell fraction (not recorded which). CDR3 protein: CASSLIPAGYANTGELFF. DNA for the CDR3: TGTGCCAGCAGCTTAATTCCAGCGGGATACGCGAACACCGGGGAGCTGTTTTTT. Together with reference TRBV11-2 and TRBJ2-2, the CDR3 gives the full variable domain: EAGVAQSPRYKIIEKRQSVAFWCNPISGHATLYWYQQILGQGPKLLIQFQNNGVVDDSQLPKDRFSAERLKGVDSTLKIQPAKLEDSAVYLCASSLIPAGYANTGELFFGEGSRLTVL.